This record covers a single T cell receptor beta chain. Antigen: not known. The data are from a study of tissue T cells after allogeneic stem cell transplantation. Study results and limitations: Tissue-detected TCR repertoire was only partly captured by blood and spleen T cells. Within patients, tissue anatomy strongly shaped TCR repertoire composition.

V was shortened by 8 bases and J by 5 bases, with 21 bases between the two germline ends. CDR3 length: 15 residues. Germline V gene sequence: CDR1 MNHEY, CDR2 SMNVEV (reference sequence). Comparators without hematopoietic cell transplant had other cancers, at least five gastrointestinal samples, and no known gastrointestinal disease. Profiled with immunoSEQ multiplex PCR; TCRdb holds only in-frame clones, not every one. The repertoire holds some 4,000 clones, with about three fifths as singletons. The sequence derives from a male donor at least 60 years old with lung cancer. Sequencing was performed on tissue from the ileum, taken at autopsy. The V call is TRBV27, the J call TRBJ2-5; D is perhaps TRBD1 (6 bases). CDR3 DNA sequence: TGTGCCAGCCTTCCCGTGACAGGCCGGCGGGAGACCCAGTACTTC. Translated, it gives CASLPVTGRRETQYF.